This entry lists 19 T cell receptor beta chains sequenced from one sample in a study of radiation and T cells in renal cell carcinoma. TCRdb keeps only in-frame clones here, not all; method: immunoSEQ multiplex PCR. The sample has 150,000 or so clones, approximately 86% seen once. Documented time point: blood 2 weeks post-SBRT. Indicated treatment: 15 Gy SBRT to primary tumor, nephrectomy 4 weeks later. This sample comprised blood, obtained from a patient whose treatment included radiotherapy and nephrectomy. The receptors were sampled from a woman aged 50 to 60 with renal cell carcinoma.

The chain combines TRBV7-8 with TRBJ1-4, with 7 bases matching TRBD1. With 7 bases clipped from V and 11 bases from J, the junction kept 10 bases outside the gene matches. Germline V gives CDR1 SGHVS, CDR2 FQNEAQ. The length of the CDR3 is 13 residues. DNA of the CDR3: TGTGCCAGCACCCTCCCAGGGGGGGTGAAACTGTTTTTT. Its translation: CASTLPGGVKLFF.

The chain links TRBV6-5 to TRBJ2-1; maybe TRBD2 (6 bases). CDR3 size: 16 residues. Per germline, CDR1 MNHEY and CDR2 SVGAGI. V was pared by 2 bases and J by 2 bases, with 13 bases between. The CDR3 DNA reads TGTGCCAGCAGTTACGCGGGGTCCGGGGCCTACAATGAGCAGTTCTTC. It translates to CASSYAGSGAYNEQFF.

The V gene is TRBV7-3, the J gene TRBJ1-1; TRBD1 might be the D (6 bases). Germline CDR1 is SGHTA and CDR2 is FQGTGA. CDR3 length equals 14 residues. The ends were cut back, 5 bases at V and 1 base at J, with 11 bases in the middle. The CDR3 region has the DNA TGTGCCAGCAGCGCATTGGGACAGAACACTGAAGCTTTCTTT. Protein sequence: CASSALGQNTEAFF. The variable domain in full, with the rest retrieved from reference TRBV7-3 and TRBJ1-1, is GAGVSQTPSNKVTEKGKYVELRCDPISGHTALYWYRQSLGQGPEFLIYFQGTGAADDSGLPNDRFFAVRPEGSVSTLKIQRTERGDSAVYLCASSALGQNTEAFFGQGTRLTVV.

This clone was recorded once. The V call is TRBV6-5, the J call TRBJ2-1; 7 positions agree with TRBD2. CDR3 length: 16 amino acids. The J segment lost 12 bases and the V segment lost 0 bases, leaving 14 bases of the junction unmatched. From germline, CDR1 is MNHEY and CDR2 SVGAGI. The CDR3 protein is CASSYSGGSGFSGQFF. The CDR3 DNA sequence: TGTGCCAGCAGTTACTCGGGGGGGTCCGGATTTAGCGGGCAGTTCTTC.

This rearrangement joins TRBV7-2 to TRBJ2-7; a weak D match, TRBD1 (7 bases). Germline V gives CDR1 SGHTA, CDR2 FQGNSA. Trimming pared 5 bases from V and 3 bases from J, leaving 20 bases between. The CDR3 loop spans 16 amino acids. CDR3 amino acids: CASSGVGRQGGYEQYF. DNA of the CDR3: TGTGCCAGCAGCGGAGTCGGCCGACAGGGAGGCTACGAGCAGTACTTC.

The gene calls are TRBV7-9 and TRBJ1-6; D may be TRBD1 (5 bases). The ends were cut back, 2 bases at V and 6 bases at J, with 11 bases in the middle. The germline V gene has CDR1 SEHNR and CDR2 FQNEAQ (reference sequence). This CDR3 has 15 amino acids. DNA of the CDR3: TGTGCCAGCAGCTTACTCTCAGGGCTTAATTCACCCCTCCACTTT. This gives the protein CASSLLSGLNSPLHF.

V usage is TRBV7-2 and J usage is TRBJ1-1, with D possibly matching TRBD1 (6 bases). V was clipped by 2 bases and J by 10 bases, with 20 bases between them. The CDR3 loop spans 15 amino acids. Germline V CDR1 and CDR2: SGHTA, FQGNSA. CDR3 residues: CASSLLPGRGSGAFF. CDR3 nucleotides: TGTGCCAGCAGCTTACTTCCAGGGAGGGGGAGTGGAGCTTTCTTT. The full variable domain, its missing parts supplied by reference TRBV7-2 and TRBJ1-1, is GAGVSQSPSNKVTEKGKDVELRCDPISGHTALYWYRQSLGQGLEFLIYFQGNSAPDKSGLPSDRFSAERTGGSVSTLTIQRTQQEDSAVYLCASSLLPGRGSGAFFGQGTRLTVV.

The chain recombines TRBV6-5 with TRBJ1-1; possibly TRBD1 for D (6 bases). The CDR3 contains 14 residues. Germline CDR1 and CDR2: MNHEY and SVGAGI. Trimming removed 5 bases from V and 5 bases from J, with 15 bases in between. This CDR3 reads CASSQRRGRTEAFF. CDR3 bases: TGTGCCAGCAGTCAGCGGCGGGGGCGGACTGAAGCTTTCTTT.

Comment on this clone: Within the sample, other DNA sequences also encode this same CDR3. This rearrangement joins TRBV18 to TRBJ2-7; D not certain. The germline gives CDR1 KGHSH, CDR2 LQKENI. The CDR3 loop spans 12 amino acids. V gave up 3 bases and J gave up 1 base, with 4 bases separating them. The CDR3 DNA sequence: TGTGCCAGCTCACCGGGATCCTACGAGCAGTACTTC. Amino acid sequence: CASSPGSYEQYF.

V is TRBV29-1 and J is TRBJ2-1; tentatively, D is TRBD2 (6 bases). Trimming removed 4 bases from V and 4 bases from J, with 11 bases in between. Per the germline V gene, CDR1 is SQVTM and CDR2 is ANQGSEA. The CDR3 consists of 13 residues. The CDR3 region is CSVGLASYNEQFF. Written as DNA, the CDR3 is TGCAGCGTTGGTCTAGCGAGTTACAATGAGCAGTTCTTC.

V usage is TRBV5-1 and J usage is TRBJ1-4; a weak D match, TRBD1 (6 bases). The V end was cut by 1 base, the J end by 3 bases, with 13 bases between. This CDR3 is built from 16 residues. Germline CDR1 SGHRS, CDR2 YFSETQ. CDR3 sequence reads: CASSLTGSVANEKLFF. The CDR3 coding sequence is TGCGCCAGCAGCTTGACAGGGAGCGTTGCTAATGAAAAACTGTTTTTT.

This clone was detected only once. The chain couples TRBV9 to TRBJ2-7, with TRBD1 matching over 7 bases. The V gene's germline CDR1 is SGDLS and CDR2 YYNGEE. With 4 bases clipped from V and 5 bases from J, the junction kept 12 bases outside the gene matches. This CDR3 region has 15 residues. The CDR3 is CASSTRQGWGDEQYF. CDR3 DNA sequence: TGTGCCAGCAGCACCAGACAGGGCTGGGGAGACGAGCAGTACTTC. The complete variable domain, with remaining parts taken from reference TRBV9 and TRBJ2-7, reads DSGVTQTPKHLITATGQRVTLRCSPRSGDLSVYWYQQSLDQGLQFLIQYYNGEERAKGNILERFSAQQFPDLHSELNLSSLELGDSALYFCASSTRQGWGDEQYFGPGTRLTVT.

This chain connects TRBV9 to TRBJ2-3; TRBD2 aligns across 7 bases. The CDR3 totals 14 residues. CDR1 is SGDLS, CDR2 YYNGEE, per germline. V gave up 3 bases and J gave up 8 bases; unmatched junction bases: 9. This CDR3 reads CASSAGGGEGTQYF. The CDR3 nucleotides read TGTGCCAGCAGCGCCGGCGGCGGGGAGGGTACGCAGTATTTT.

V gene TRBV19 combines with J gene TRBJ1-4; a weak D match, TRBD1 (6 bases). V shed 5 bases and J shed 3 bases, with 10 bases lying between them. Germline V gene data show CDR1 as LNHDA and CDR2 as SQIVND (reference sequence). CDR3 length: 14 amino acids. CDR3 loop: CASSFGQSNEKLFF. The DNA for the CDR3 is TGTGCCAGTAGTTTCGGACAGTCTAATGAAAAACTGTTTTTT.

The V gene is TRBV5-4, the J gene TRBJ2-3, with D maybe TRBD2 (5 bases). The ends were cut back, 4 bases at V and 2 bases at J, with 20 bases in the middle. The V gene's germline CDR1 is SGHNT and CDR2 YYREEE (reference sequence). The CDR3 is 17 residues long. The chain's CDR3 is CASSDWRSGSYTDTQYF. CDR3 coding DNA: TGTGCCAGCAGCGACTGGCGGAGCGGTTCTTACACAGATACGCAGTATTTT.

V is TRBV19 and J is TRBJ2-2, with D hard to call. This CDR3 is 17 amino acids long. CDR1 and CDR2 (germline): LNHDA, SQIVND (reference sequence). V lost 7 bases to trimming and J lost 5 bases, with 23 bases between them. CDR3 coding DNA: TGTGCCAGTACTCCTGCGCATGGCCTCCTCGGGACCGGGGAGCTGTTTTTT. Protein sequence: CASTPAHGLLGTGELFF. Looking up the rest from reference TRBV19 and TRBJ2-2 gives the full variable domain: DGGITQSPKYLFRKEGQNVTLSCEQNLNHDAMYWYRQDPGQGLRLIYYSQIVNDFQKGDIAEGYSVSREKKESFPLTVTSAQKNPTAFYLCASTPAHGLLGTGELFFGEGSRLTVL.

This clone was counted many times. The chain combines TRBV6-5 with TRBJ1-1; D is undetermined. The CDR3 covers 14 residues. Per the germline V gene, CDR1 is MNHEY and CDR2 is SVGAGI. Trimming stripped 0 bases from V and 8 bases from J, with 13 bases between. Here the CDR3 reads CASSYSLRVSEAFF. The CDR3 bases are TGTGCCAGCAGTTACTCGTTACGGGTGTCGGAAGCTTTCTTT.

This chain joins TRBV10-3 and TRBJ1-2, with D hard to call. CDR1 is ENHRY, CDR2 SYGVKD, per germline. Trimming removed 6 bases from V and 5 bases from J, with 13 bases in between. There are 13 residues in the CDR3. CDR3 sequence reads: CAIRPEPTYGYTF. The CDR3 bases are TGTGCCATCAGGCCAGAACCCACTTATGGCTACACCTTC.

This chain uses TRBV6-5 with TRBJ1-2; D might be TRBD1 (6 bases). This CDR3 has 15 residues. Trimming removed 5 bases at V and 8 bases at J, with 21 bases between. CDR1 and CDR2 from the germline V gene are MNHEY and SVGAGI. CDR3 DNA sequence: TGTGCCAGCAGTGCGCCAGGGGTTGGGAACCCGGGCTACACCTTC. Amino acids: CASSAPGVGNPGYTF.